This TCR beta chain was found in a study of cytomegalovirus exposure and HLA in healthy donors. Study results and limitations: Within an earlier analysis, most TCR beta V segments proved productive either about 90% or about 30% of the time. Using the classifier, cytomegalovirus status was reportedly diagnosed with high specificity and sensitivity. The study recorded 150 to 200 TCR beta chains that were cytomegalovirus-associated.

The CDR3 spans 17 residues. Germline V gene sequence: CDR1 SGHRS, CDR2 YFSETQ. Trimming took 0 bases from V and 2 from J, leaving 17 bases between them. PCR amplification relied on 60 Vbeta primers (plus 13 Jbeta primers). Data came from immunoSEQ multiplex PCR; TCRdb stores just in-frame clones and leaves some out. In the table there are about 93,000 clones, 78% of which are singletons. This clone was found a few times. What it binds is not known. The sequencing sample was made of PBMCs. The sequence was collected from a woman in her thirties or forties in good health and CMV-seronegative. This chain uses TRBV5-1 with TRBJ1-1, with D possibly matching TRBD1 (5 bases). In nucleotides, the CDR3 is TGCGCCAGCAGCTTGGGAGGGGCGCGGGGGATTAACACTGAAGCTTTCTTT. It is translated as CASSLGGARGINTEAFF. The full variable domain, rest sourced from reference TRBV5-1 and TRBJ1-1, is KAGVTQTPRYLIKTRGQQVTLSCSPISGHRSVSWYQQTPGQGLQFLFEYFSETQRNKGNFPGRFSGRQFSNSRSEMNVSTLELGDSALYLCASSLGGARGINTEAFFGQGTRLTVV.